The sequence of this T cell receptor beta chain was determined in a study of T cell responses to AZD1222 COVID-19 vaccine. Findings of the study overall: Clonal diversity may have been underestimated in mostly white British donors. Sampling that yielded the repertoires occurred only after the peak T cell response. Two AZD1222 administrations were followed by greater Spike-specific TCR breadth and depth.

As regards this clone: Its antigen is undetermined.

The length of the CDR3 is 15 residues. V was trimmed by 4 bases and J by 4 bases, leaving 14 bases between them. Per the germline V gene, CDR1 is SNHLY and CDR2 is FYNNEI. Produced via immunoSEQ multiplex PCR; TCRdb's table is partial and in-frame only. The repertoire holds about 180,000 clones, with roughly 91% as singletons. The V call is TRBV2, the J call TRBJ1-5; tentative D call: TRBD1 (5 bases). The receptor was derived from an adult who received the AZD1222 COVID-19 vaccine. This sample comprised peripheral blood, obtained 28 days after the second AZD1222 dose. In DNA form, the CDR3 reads TGTGCCAGCAGTGTACCTTGGGGGGTGAATCAGCCCCAGCATTTT. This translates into CASSVPWGVNQPQHF. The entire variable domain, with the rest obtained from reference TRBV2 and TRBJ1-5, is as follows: EPEVTQTPSHQVTQMGQEVILRCVPISNHLYFYWYRQILGQKVEFLVSFYNNEISEKSEIFDDQFSVERPDGSNFTLKIRSTKLEDSAMYFCASSVPWGVNQPQHFGDGTRLSIL.